This TCR beta chain was documented in a study of cytomegalovirus exposure and HLA in healthy donors (dated by TCRdb to 2017 to 2019). Broadly, across the study: An earlier analysis of under 600 of the donors reported approximately 300 Gb of sequence data and more than 90 million unique TCR beta sequences from about 200 million T cells. On average, about 240,000 unique TCR beta nucleotide sequences were sequenced per donor among a few hundred genotyped donors of the cohort, with about 17% of those sequences being non-productive. A separate validation cohort of approximately 120 different subjects was used in addition to the approximately 640-subject first cohort. HLA typing included class I and class II loci at four-digit resolution. In a later analysis, previously published TCR beta repertoires from more than 500 donors were re-analyzed and high-resolution HLA genotyping was added so that TCR occurrence patterns could be studied. An early release covering around 630 HLA-typed donors comprised about 290 gigabases of sequencing data and 65 million to 100 million unique TCR sequences. A later genetic analysis took genome-wide SNP genotypes for about 55% of the 666 donors and used that subset as a discovery cohort. The number of donors typed differed by locus, with roughly 620-630 for A, B, C, DRB1 and DQB1, around 560 for DQA1, approximately 570 for DPA1, and approximately 470 for DPB1. All discovery cohort repertoires had been generated on a single sequencing platform. In the later analysis, no new phenotypic data were used to find candidate immune exposures; instead, reliance was placed on TCR beta sequences and their occurrence across donors. Of the approximately 400 genotyped donors, approximately 80% were placed in the genetic ancestry cluster associated with self-reported Caucasian donors. To predict cytomegalovirus infection status, the study combined high-throughput TCR immunosequencing, statistical association of individual TCRs with disease status, and machine learning. To decide whether each TCR beta V gene segment behaved as functional or pseudogenic, an earlier analysis of approximately 620 of the donors relied on high-throughput TCR beta sequencing. About five DR-DQ haplotypes were handled as single units for association and clustering, since linkage in the cohort was strong. The study aimed to test whether cataloging public T cell receptors could reveal signatures of past pathogen exposure. The T cell repertoires of roughly 660 subjects were profiled by immunosequencing and related to cytomegalovirus serostatus. Donor age, sex, ethnicity and CMV serostatus were compiled alongside the repertoire data.

The cohort comprised 666 healthy bone marrow donors. At the time of sampling, all cohort members were nominally healthy, though unrecorded immune exposures were likely present. The donor was CMV seropositive and belonged to the group of 250 to 350 seropositive cohort members. A peripheral blood sample was collected from each donor, and TCR beta sequencing was performed on peripheral blood mononuclear cells. The Qiagen DNeasy Blood Extraction Kit was used to extract genomic DNA from the blood cell samples. The paper's findings and limits, for the study overall: Some IMGT-functional V segments, including TRBV6-2 and TRBV6-3, could not be distinguished by the 87-base-pair reads and were therefore excluded. In a later analysis, the rate of TCR association differed among HLA loci, with DRB1 alleles having the most associated TCRs and HLA-C alleles having the fewest. In a later genetic analysis, a missense DCLRE1C variant was associated with V-gene and J-gene trimming of TCR beta chains, and the association was replicated in an independent cohort. A later analysis found that HLA-associated TCR beta chains were more clonally expanded and had lower generation probabilities than equally common non-associated chains. A few of the identified cytomegalovirus-associated TCR beta chains were confirmed in vitro to be specific for cytomegalovirus antigens. Across donors, most TCR sequences were observed very rarely, whereas some public TCRs were present in many individuals. In a later analysis, most CMV-associated TCR beta chains were found to appear HLA-restricted, with HLA associations seemingly driven largely by CMV exposure. When HLA alleles, especially DR and DQ, strongly co-occurred, attributing TCR associations to individual alleles was difficult. Because some donors lacked HLA typing at each locus, the association tests relied only on the typed subset. The sequencing pipeline was judged likely to have produced a cluster of highly shared sequence variants as a technical artifact. The classifier was reported to diagnose cytomegalovirus status with high specificity and sensitivity in both the original cohort and the validation cohort. Only TCR beta chains were sequenced in this cohort, and the absence of alpha or paired-chain data limited detectable features. In the study, 150 to 200 TCR beta chains were listed as associated with cytomegalovirus. Immune exposure information for the cohort was limited to CMV serostatus. A further reported finding was that TCR beta sequences accurately predicted the HLA-A and HLA-B alleles for most subjects in the first cohort. The authors suggested that the approach could potentially be generalized to other disease states and immunological phenotypes. A later analysis reported that several top co-occurrence clusters appeared linked to parvovirus B19, influenza, CMV and Epstein-Barr virus. At a false discovery rate of 0.05, a later analysis linked 16,000 or so TCR beta sequences to specific HLA alleles. Because counts were too low, seventeen rarely observed V segments, including chromosome 9 orphons, were left out of the earlier analysis of 587 of the donors. In a later genetic analysis, fewer N-insertions in productive TCRs were reported among donors in an Asian-associated ancestry cluster than the roughly 640-donor mean. Presence/absence analyses assumed roughly uniform sequencing depth across donors, an assumption that may not hold. Correlated functional status among segregating V segments might reflect linkage disequilibrium, but an unknown experimental factor could not be ruled out. An earlier analysis of several hundred of the donors showed that most TCR beta V segments appeared in productive rearrangements either about 90% or about 30% of the time, which broadly matched IMGT annotations.

Regarding this clone: The antigen it binds to is not known. No much larger clonotype is one base removed from it; base qualities were not supplied.

The library was prepared using the immunoSEQ multiplex PCR assay. For the multiplex PCR, a mixture combining 60 forward primers for TCR Vbeta segments and 13 reverse primers for TCR Jbeta segments was used. Amplification of the CDR3 region of rearranged TCR beta genes was performed with a multiplex PCR assay on genomic DNA. The Illumina HiSeq System was used to sequence the amplified TCR beta libraries as 87-base-pair reads. In the original analysis: A later analysis tallied tens of millions of unique TCR beta chains across the 660 or so repertoires, and around 12 million of those chains were shared by two or more donors. A nearest-neighbor algorithm error-corrected the raw reads and collapsed the reads into unique sequences, merging closely related sequences to remove PCR and sequencing errors. CDR3 sequences were aligned to IMGT reference sequences to assign V, D and J gene segments. For a sequence to be retained, a match of at least six nucleotides to both a V gene segment and a J gene segment was required. Rearrangements were classified as productive when the CDR3 lacked stop codons and remained in frame with V and J, and all other rearrangements were classified as non-productive. Following IMGT convention, CDR3 was defined as the stretch from the second conserved V-encoded cysteine to the conserved J-encoded phenylalanine. The earlier analysis of a few hundred of the donors excluded sequences that lacked an unambiguous match to a single V gene segment. An earlier analysis of around 600 of the donors classified V segments as functional when productive rearrangements were above 56.7% and as segregating when the standard deviation between donors was above 5%. A statistical classification framework was built to diagnose cytomegalovirus status from the catalog of TCR beta chain sequences. In a later analysis, TCR nucleotide sequences were compared against IMGT/GENE-DB human TR gene sequences so that V and J genes could be assigned. Using the TCRdist pipeline, a later analysis assigned CDR3 sequences along with most-parsimonious VDJ recombination scenarios. A later analysis defined each TCR beta chain by its CDR3 amino acid sequence plus V-gene family, and excluded reads lacking a unique V-gene family. In a later analysis, several hundred highly shared, low-generation-probability nucleotide sequences were removed to address suspected cross-contamination and a sequencing artifact. A later analysis calculated a clonal expansion index for each public chain from normalized within-repertoire ranks of inferred template counts. In a later analysis, generation probabilities were computed using a VDJ recombination model fitted to out-of-frame rearrangements, and the results were checked against IGoR. In a later analysis, TCR-TCR, TCR-HLA and TCR-CMV co-occurrence was scored with hypergeometric tests, and a repertoire-size bias correction was applied to TCR pairs. A later analysis estimated false discovery rates by permuting HLA or CMV assignments 20 times. In a later analysis, co-occurring TCRs were grouped using DBSCAN, and TCRdist sequence similarity was added for clustering within HLA-allele-positive subsets. Co-occurrence clustering excluded repertoires with fewer than 30,000 or more than 120,000 public chains, plus five with anomalous nucleotide sharing. The clones in this table, taken by TCRdb from immuneACCESS, are in-frame only. Not every clone is retained; where verified, under half of the shortfall comes from an unresolved V gene, and the cause of the rest is unknown. V, J and clone size are those of that table, while D and trimming were read from the DNA. Here the sample has some 95,000 clones; 65% to 80% occur a single time. The top ten constitute 16% of the sample.

CDR1 GTSNPN and CDR2 SVGIG are derived from the germline V gene (reference sequence). The CDR3, from cysteine to phenylalanine, totals 14 residues. Only the CDR3 DNA is retained, 42 bases long and in frame from the first base. V and J are trimmed by 2 bases and 4 bases, and the gene matches miss 4 bases of the junction. Sequenced: PBMCs. The receptor was derived from a woman between 18 and 29 years old in good health and CMV-seropositive. In this chain, TRBV30 is recombined with TRBJ2-5, with 10 bases aligning to TRBD2. The CDR3 reads as follows: CAWSSSGSPETQYF. The sequence in DNA is TGTGCCTGGAGTTCTAGCGGGAGCCCAGAGACCCAGTACTTC.